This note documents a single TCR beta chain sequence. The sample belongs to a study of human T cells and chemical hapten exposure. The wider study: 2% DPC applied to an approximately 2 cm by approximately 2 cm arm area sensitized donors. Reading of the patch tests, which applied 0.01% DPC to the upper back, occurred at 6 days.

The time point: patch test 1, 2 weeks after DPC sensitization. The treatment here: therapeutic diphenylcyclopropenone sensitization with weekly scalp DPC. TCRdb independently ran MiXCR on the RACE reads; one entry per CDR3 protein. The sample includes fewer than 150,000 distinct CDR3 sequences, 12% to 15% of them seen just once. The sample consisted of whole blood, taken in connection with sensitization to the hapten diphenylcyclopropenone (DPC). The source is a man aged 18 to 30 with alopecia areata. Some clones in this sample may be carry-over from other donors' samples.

Here the CDR3 DNA reads TGTGCCAGCAATGAGGGCTCCTACGAGCAGTACTTC. This codes for CASNEGSYEQYF. The rearrangement uses TRBV11-2 and TRBJ2-7, with D tentatively TRBD2 (5 bases). Germline CDR1 is SGHAT and CDR2 is FQNNGV. There are 12 residues in the CDR3. V shed 7 bases and J shed 0 bases, with 7 bases lying between them.